These T cell receptor beta chains were read from a single sample in a study of OX40 agonist ivuxolimab in advanced cancers. TCRdb's copy holds only in-frame clones and misses some; the assay was immunoSEQ multiplex PCR. The sample carries 65,000 to 70,000 clones, 75% to 90% recorded once. Source: CD4+ or CD8+ T cells sorted from blood, taken in a trial of the OX40 agonist ivuxolimab. The receptors originated from an adult with an advanced solid tumor such as melanoma, head and neck, liver or kidney cancer. Both conserved end residues are part of each CDR3. The D gene is left open where the match is weak. Expanded clones are given a class, and other clones once, few, many or no size at all.

TRBJ2-1 | - | TRBD1 | TRBV6-1 | CASSGGQGAGEQFF | TGTGCCAGCAGTGGTGGACAGGGGGCAGGTGAGCAGTTCTTC
TRBJ2-1 | once | TRBD2 | TRBV19 | CASSWGTGLASSEQFF | TGTGCCAGTAGTTGGGGAACCGGACTAGCAAGCAGTGAGCAGTTCTTC
TRBJ2-5 | - | - | TRBV2 | CASSPTRGKETQYF | TGTGCCAGCAGTCCGACCCGGGGAAAAGAGACCCAGTACTTC
TRBJ2-1 | - | TRBD1 | TRBV11-2 | CASSSRDSRSNEQFF | TGTGCCAGCAGCTCCCGGGACAGCCGGTCCAATGAGCAGTTCTTC
TRBJ1-4 | few | - | TRBV2 | CASSAGRNEKLFF | TGTGCCAGCAGCGCGGGTCGTAATGAAAAACTGTTTTTT
TRBJ2-3 | - | TRBD2 | TRBV19 | CASSMLVPGLAGGTDTQYF | TGTGCCAGTAGTATGCTAGTCCCGGGACTAGCGGGGGGCACAGATACGCAGTATTTT
TRBJ2-2 | - | TRBD2 | TRBV19 | CASTKSRTSGNAGELFF | TGTGCCAGTACTAAGAGCAGGACTAGCGGGAATGCCGGGGAGCTGTTTTTT
TRBJ2-1 | - | - | TRBV15 | CATSGGLEQFF | TGTGCCACCAGCGGAGGACTAGAGCAGTTCTTC
TRBJ1-6 | - | TRBD1 | TRBV6-4 | CASSPDRGSGKSYNSPLHF | TGTGCCAGCAGCCCAGACAGGGGAAGTGGCAAGTCCTATAATTCACCCCTCCACTTT
TRBJ1-1 | - | - | TRBV18 | CASSARQIEAFF | TGTGCCAGCTCAGCCCGACAGATTGAAGCTTTCTTT
TRBJ2-1 | - | - | TRBV10-3 | CAIRRSSGTDEQFF | TGTGCCATCAGACGATCTTCCGGGACCGATGAGCAGTTCTTC
TRBJ2-2 | - | - | TRBV7-8 | CASSPRRTFPTGELFF | TGTGCCAGCAGCCCCCGACGGACTTTCCCCACCGGGGAGCTGTTTTTT
TRBJ2-2 | - | TRBD2 | TRBV18 | CASSPREGNTGELFF | TGTGCCAGCTCACCAAGGGAGGGCAACACCGGGGAGCTGTTTTTT
TRBJ2-5 | - | - | TRBV28 | CASSFPGGSETQYF | TGTGCCAGCAGTTTCCCTGGGGGTTCAGAGACCCAGTACTTC
TRBJ2-1 | - | TRBD1 | TRBV25-1 | CASSADRGEQFF | TGTGCCAGCAGTGCGGACAGGGGGGAGCAGTTCTTC
TRBJ2-1 | - | TRBD1 | TRBV5-1 | CASSLLEGASSYNEQFF | TGCGCCAGCAGCCTGTTAGAGGGGGCGAGCTCCTACAATGAGCAGTTCTTC
TRBJ1-3 | - | - | TRBV5-1 | CASSFNTRRNGNTIYF | TGCGCCAGCAGCTTTAATACGCGGAGGAATGGAAACACCATATATTTT
TRBJ2-3 | - | TRBD2 | TRBV7-3 | CASSLTSLAGASTDTQYF | TGTGCCAGCAGCTTAACCTCTCTAGCGGGAGCTAGCACAGATACGCAGTATTTT
TRBJ1-6 | - | - | TRBV7-2 | CASRGRFDARGSPLHF | TGTGCCAGCAGAGGAAGGTTCGATGCGAGGGGTTCACCCCTCCACTTT
TRBJ1-2 | - | - | TRBV5-8 | CASSLVGSYGYTF | TGTGCCAGCAGCTTGGTGGGCAGCTATGGCTACACCTTC
TRBJ2-3 | once | - | TRBV7-8 | CASSSEGWLVGTDTQYF | TGTGCCAGCAGCTCGGAAGGGTGGCTAGTGGGCACAGATACGCAGTATTTT
TRBJ1-2 | - | - | TRBV7-2 | CASSLEGRLGNYGYTF | TGTGCCAGCAGCTTAGAAGGCAGGCTCGGGAACTATGGCTACACCTTC
TRBJ2-1 | - | TRBD2 | TRBV19 | CASSRAGVSSYNEQFF | TGTGCCAGTAGCCGGGCGGGGGTGAGCTCCTACAATGAGCAGTTCTTC
TRBJ1-1 | - | - | TRBV28 | CASSRRHPPNTEAFF | TGTGCCAGCAGTCGCAGACATCCTCCGAACACTGAAGCTTTCTTT
TRBJ2-5 | - | - | TRBV2 | CAGDRGAGETQYF | TGTGCCGGAGACCGGGGGGCGGGGGAGACCCAGTACTTC